The rows below give T cell receptor beta chains drawn from one sample of a study of beta chain features in type 1 diabetes. Assay used: immunoSEQ multiplex PCR; TCRdb lists only in-frame clones, some missing. The sample holds approximately 150,000 clones; roughly 9.1% are singletons and the top ten take over 2%. The specimen was central memory CD4+ T cells from blood. The receptors derive from a woman in her late teens or twenties in good health. Each CDR3 is given with its conserved first and last residue. A D gene is named only where the DNA matches it firmly. Some rows mark clone size as missing; the rest say once, few, many or name a class of expanded clone.

j_gene,v_gene,d_gene,abundance,CDR3aa,CDR3nt
TRBJ2-7,TRBV27,TRBD1,few,CASSSYTGVHEQYF,TGTGCCAGCAGTTCCTATACAGGGGTCCACGAGCAGTACTTC
TRBJ2-5,TRBV30,.,.,CAWSVGAGLQETQYF,TGTGCCTGGAGTGTAGGGGCGGGGTTACAAGAGACCCAGTACTTC
TRBJ1-5,TRBV5-1,.,few,CASSLGTEGQPQHF,TGCGCCAGCAGCTTGGGGACCGAGGGCCAGCCCCAGCATTTT
TRBJ2-5,TRBV19,.,many,CASSNDWETQYF,TGTGCCAGTAGTAACGACTGGGAGACCCAGTACTTC
TRBJ1-2,TRBV18,.,medium-sized,CASSPRDTGGYTF,TGTGCCAGCTCACCGAGGGACACAGGAGGCTACACCTTC
TRBJ2-7,TRBV7-2,TRBD1,many,CASSYPGTGVDEQYF,TGTGCCAGCAGCTACCCCGGGACAGGGGTGGATGAGCAGTACTTC
TRBJ2-1,TRBV5-4,.,few,CASSQQDGDEQFF,TGCGCCAGCAGCCAGCAGGATGGCGATGAGCAGTTCTTC
TRBJ1-1,TRBV18,TRBD1,few,CASSPAVRDSTEAFF,TGTGCCAGCTCACCAGCTGTCCGGGACAGCACTGAAGCTTTCTTT
TRBJ1-1,TRBV9,TRBD1,few,CASSITDRGAEAFF,TGTGCCAGCAGCATAACGGACAGGGGCGCAGAAGCTTTCTTT
TRBJ2-1,TRBV7-2,.,.,CASSLVQISYNEQFF,TGTGCCAGCAGCTTAGTGCAGATCTCCTACAATGAGCAGTTCTTC
TRBJ1-4,TRBV25-1,.,.,CASSEPGTRGEKLFF,TGTGCCAGCAGTGAGCCCGGAACCAGAGGGGAAAAACTGTTTTTT
TRBJ1-1,TRBV19,.,few,CASGGVAEAFF,TGTGCCAGCGGCGGTGTTGCTGAAGCTTTCTTT
TRBJ2-7,TRBV6-5,TRBD2,.,CASSPGTSSYEQYF,TGTGCCAGCAGTCCCGGGACTAGCTCCTACGAGCAGTACTTC